The source of this T cell receptor beta chain is a study of T cell changes during pregnancy in multiple sclerosis. Assay used: immunoSEQ multiplex PCR; TCRdb lists only in-frame clones, some missing. The profile shows about 55,000 clones, less than 95% of them singletons. The CDR3 extends over 15 amino acids. Germline V CDR1 and CDR2: LNHDA, SQIVND (reference sequence). With 1 base clipped from V and 3 bases from J, the junction kept 3 bases outside the gene matches. The source of this sequence is a female donor with multiple sclerosis, enrolled in a pregnancy study. This chain uses TRBV19 with TRBJ2-7, with 10 bases lining up with TRBD1. Material: CD8+ T cells from peripheral blood mononuclear cells, obtained after pregnancy. Written as DNA, the CDR3 is TGTGCCAGTAGTATAGGACAGGGGGCCTTCTACGAGCAGTACTTC. Its translation: CASSIGQGAFYEQYF.